These 9 T cell receptor beta chains were all obtained from the same sample, sequenced in a study of immune reconstitution after stem cell transplant in scleroderma (dated by TCRdb to about 2017). Library preparation employed RT-PCR. Instrument on record: Illumina MiSeq. The raw public reads went through TCRdb reprocessing: fastp at Q25, MiXCR clone calling, in-frame beta chains kept. Every CDR3 protein is listed once, alongside the most common genes and DNA of its rows. This sample has approximately 2,300 distinct CDR3 sequences in its table, and about 10% of those were observed once. Around 30% of the sample is held by the ten biggest clonotypes. This sample was gathered before or after autologous hematopoietic stem cell transplantation (not recorded which). These receptors originate from a female donor with systemic sclerosis.

This clonotype is labeled as medium-sized. J is TRBJ2-3 and V is TRBV2, with D unclear. The CDR3 spans 15 residues. Between the trimmed V and J ends, which lost 10 bases and 4 bases, there was a span of 21 bases. Germline V gene data show CDR1 as SNHLY and CDR2 as FYNNEI. CDR3 nucleotides: TGTGCCAAACACTATCTGGCCTTGGCGGCAGATACGCAGTATTTT. It codes for CAKHYLALAADTQYF. Variable domain in full (rest from reference TRBV2 and TRBJ2-3): EPEVTQTPSHQVTQMGQEVILRCVPISNHLYFYWYRQILGQKVEFLVSFYNNEISEKSEIFDDQFSVERPDGSNFTLKIRSTKLEDSAMYFCAKHYLALAADTQYFGPGTRLTVL.

Within the sample, this clonotype is medium-sized. The J gene is TRBJ2-7, the V gene TRBV7-2; D gene ambiguous. Trimming removed 1 base from V and 7 bases from J, with 8 bases in between. This CDR3 is 12 amino acids long. Germline V CDR1 and CDR2: SGHTA, FQGNSA. DNA of the CDR3: TGTGCCAGCAGCTTAGGAGATATGGAGCAGTACTTC. Its translation is CASSLGDMEQYF.

This clonotype was found a few times. The rearrangement joins TRBV7-8 to TRBJ2-7; D is uncertain. V was trimmed by 5 bases and J by 7 bases, leaving 9 bases between them. The CDR3 is made up of 11 amino acids. Germline V CDR1 and CDR2: SGHVS, FQNEAQ. The CDR3 region has the DNA TGTGCCAGCAGCACCGCTAGGGAGCAGTACTTC. Its translation: CASSTAREQYF.

This clonotype has just a few counts. The J gene is TRBJ2-7, the V gene TRBV29-1; possible D gene TRBD1, 5 bases. Germline assignment: CDR1 SQVTM and CDR2 ANQGSEA. Between the trimmed V and J ends, which lost 3 bases and 6 bases, there was a span of 15 bases. The CDR3 length is 13 residues. The CDR3 sequence: CSVDLQASPEQYF. The CDR3 region has the DNA TGCAGCGTTGATCTACAGGCAAGTCCCGAGCAGTACTTC.

By share, this clonotype ranks as medium-sized. This chain links TRBV2 with TRBJ2-7, with 8 bases matching TRBD1. Germline V gene sequence: CDR1 SNHLY, CDR2 FYNNEI. This CDR3 contains 13 residues. V shed 8 bases, J shed 3 bases, and the junction held 6 bases outside the gene matches. Here the CDR3 reads CASAPGTGYEQYF. The CDR3 DNA sequence: TGTGCCAGCGCACCCGGGACAGGCTACGAGCAGTACTTC.

This clonotype was seen only a few times. The CDR3 region is CSVDGGSQNTDTQYF. As DNA, the CDR3 is TGCAGCGTTGATGGCGGATCCCAGAACACAGATACGCAGTATTTT. V gene TRBV29-1 combines with J gene TRBJ2-3; D not certain. V shed 3 bases and J shed 2 bases, with 15 bases lying between them. Germline values: CDR1 SQVTM, CDR2 ANQGSEA. The CDR3 runs to 15 residues.

This clonotype has a handful of counts. V usage is TRBV20-1 and J usage is TRBJ2-3, with a possible D match to TRBD2 (7 bases). V lost 0 bases and J 6 bases, leaving 22 bases between the germline ends. Germline assignment: CDR1 DFQATT and CDR2 SNEGSKA (reference sequence). CDR3 length: 17 amino acids. CDR3 in amino acids: CSARDAVQRGGIDTQYF. In DNA, the CDR3 is TGCAGTGCTAGAGATGCGGTTCAGAGGGGGGGCATCGATACGCAGTATTTT.

The chain has TRBV29-1 and TRBJ1-2, with D maybe TRBD1 (5 bases). V gave up 7 bases and J gave up 2 bases, with 14 bases separating them. Germline CDR1 reads SQVTM; CDR2 reads ANQGSEA. CDR3 length: 13 residues. CDR3 sequence reads: CSATQGVNYGYTF. In nucleotides, the CDR3 is TGCAGCGCGACTCAGGGTGTGAACTATGGCTACACCTTC.

The table lists this clonotype with a few counts. The rearrangement links TRBV20-1 to TRBJ1-1; TRBD1 agrees at 9 bases. Per germline, CDR1 DFQATT and CDR2 SNEGSKA (reference sequence). The CDR3 has 13 amino acids. V gave up 2 bases and J gave up 12 bases; unmatched junction bases: 10. This CDR3 reads CSARHGGTGRTFF. For the CDR3, the DNA is TGCAGTGCTAGACATGGGGGGACAGGGAGGACTTTCTTT.